The T cell receptor (beta chain) described here comes from a study of blood T cell repertoires in COVID-19. Across the whole study: Acute and convalescent COVID-19 specimens originated in the United States, Italy and Spain. The cDNA or gDNA used as material had been derived from T cells, B-cell-depleted T cells, or PBMCs.

CDR3 length: 15 amino acids. The V segment lost 0 bases and the J segment 9 bases; nucleotides outside the gene matches: 8. CDR1 is SGHRS and CDR2 is YFSETQ in the germline V gene. The table came from immunoSEQ multiplex PCR; TCRdb's copy has only in-frame clones and leaves some out. The sample gives over 250,000 clones, around 87% of which show up once; 2.3% is in the top ten. Sample: peripheral blood. The gene calls are TRBV5-1 and TRBJ2-1, with 8 bases aligning to TRBD2. This clonotype was sampled from a woman between 50 and 59 years old with acute or convalescent COVID-19. The CDR3 DNA is TGCGCCAGCAGCTTGGGGGGTAGCGGGATAGGTGAGCAGTTCTTC. Translated: CASSLGGSGIGEQFF.